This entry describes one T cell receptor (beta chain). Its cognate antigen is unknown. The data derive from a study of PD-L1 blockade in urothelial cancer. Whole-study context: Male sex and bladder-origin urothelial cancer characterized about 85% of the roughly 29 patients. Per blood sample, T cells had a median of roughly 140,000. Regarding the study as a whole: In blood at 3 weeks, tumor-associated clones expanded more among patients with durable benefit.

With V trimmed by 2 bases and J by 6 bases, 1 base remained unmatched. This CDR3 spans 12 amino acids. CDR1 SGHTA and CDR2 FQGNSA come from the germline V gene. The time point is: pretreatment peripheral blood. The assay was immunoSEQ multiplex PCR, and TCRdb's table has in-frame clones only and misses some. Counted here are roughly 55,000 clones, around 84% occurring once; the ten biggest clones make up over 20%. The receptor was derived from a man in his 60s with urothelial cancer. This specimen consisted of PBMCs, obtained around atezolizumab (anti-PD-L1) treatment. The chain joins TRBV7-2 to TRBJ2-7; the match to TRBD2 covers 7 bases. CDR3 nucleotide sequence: TGTGCCAGCAGCTTACGCGGGAGCGAGCAGTACTTC. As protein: CASSLRGSEQYF.